A single sample gave rise to the 15 T cell receptor beta chains below, sequenced in a study of control samples from healthy donors and cancer patients. The data were produced by immunoSEQ multiplex PCR, yet TCRdb's version contains in-frame clones alone and is incomplete. The sample records some 130,000 clones, about 90% being singletons. Specimen: PBMCs. All receptors derive from a man in his fifties with head and neck cancer.

The chain carries TRBV4-1 and TRBJ2-1; D ambiguous. Trimming removed 2 bases from V and 9 bases from J, with 11 bases in between. CDR1 is MGHRA and CDR2 is YSYEKL in the germline V gene. There are 13 residues in the CDR3. CDR3 in DNA: TGCGCCAGCAGCCAAACAACAGTCGGTGAGCAGTTCTTC. It specifies CASSQTTVGEQFF.

The chain carries TRBV7-9 and TRBJ1-2, with TRBD1 matching over 7 bases. Per the germline V gene, CDR1 is SEHNR and CDR2 is FQNEAQ (reference sequence). The CDR3 length is 15 residues. V gave up 5 bases and J gave up 4 bases; unmatched junction bases: 10. The CDR3 spells CASSPWTGSGYGYTF. The CDR3 coding sequence is TGTGCCAGCAGCCCTTGGACAGGATCGGGCTATGGCTACACCTTC.

The CDR3 protein is CAWNYGGRLGEQYF. The CDR3 DNA reads as TGTGCCTGGAATTACGGGGGGCGCTTGGGCGAGCAGTACTTC. V gene TRBV30 combines with J gene TRBJ2-7; possibly TRBD2 for D (7 bases). Germline CDR1 and CDR2: GTSNPN and SVGIG (reference sequence). V lost 4 bases and J 6 bases, leaving 19 bases between the germline ends. This CDR3 has 14 residues.

The V call is TRBV3-1 (or the pseudogene TRBV3-2), the J call TRBJ2-1; no clear D. Germline lookup yields CDR1 LGHDT and CDR2 YNNKEL (reference sequence). V was shortened by 3 bases and J by 7 bases, with 10 bases between the two germline ends. The CDR3 runs 13 residues. The CDR3 protein is CASSHTVGNEQFF. The DNA for the CDR3 is TGTGCCAGCAGCCATACCGTGGGAAATGAGCAGTTCTTC.

The chain is built from TRBV28 and TRBJ1-2; D is possibly TRBD1 (5 bases). Germline CDR1 and CDR2: MDHEN and SYDVKM. Trimming took 4 bases from V and 6 from J, leaving 15 bases between them. This CDR3 comprises 14 residues. The CDR3 sequence is CASSSGGVNDGYTF. The CDR3, as DNA: TGTGCCAGCAGTTCCGGGGGGGTAAACGATGGCTACACCTTC.

V gene TRBV7-9 combines with J gene TRBJ1-2; D is unresolved. The CDR3 totals 13 residues. Germline lookup yields CDR1 SEHNR and CDR2 FQNEAQ (reference sequence). The V end lost 1 base, the J end lost 7 bases, and 10 bases lay between the germline ends. CDR3 DNA: TGTGCCAGCAGCTTAGGGCTCGGCGGTGGCTACACCTTC. Amino acids: CASSLGLGGGYTF.

V and J are TRBV24-1 and TRBJ2-1; no reliable D call. Trimming shortened V by 3 bases and J by 0 bases, and 11 bases separated the two germline ends. The V gene's germline CDR1 is KGHDR and CDR2 SFDVKD. The CDR3 sequence is 16 residues long. The CDR3 protein is CATSDGPLSSYNEQFF. CDR3 coding DNA: TGTGCCACCAGTGATGGACCGCTGAGCTCCTACAATGAGCAGTTCTTC.

This clone has more than one count but fewer than ten. V gene TRBV21-1 combines with J gene TRBJ2-2; the D segment call TRBD1 is taken from the table without a DNA check. TRBV21-1 is deemed a pseudogene. The CDR3 runs 18 residues. CDR3 nucleotides: TGTGCCAGCAGCAAAGATAAGGGGGCGAGGTTTAACACCGGGGAGCTGTTTTTT. This translates into CASSKDKGARFNTGELFF.

Note on this clone: The junction departs from germline at one end; a sequencing error may be responsible. This chain joins TRBV7-7 and TRBJ2-5; 12 bases align to TRBD2. CDR1 and CDR2 (germline): SSHAT, FNYEAQ (reference sequence). The CDR3 covers 16 residues. CDR3 DNA: TGTGCTAGCAGCACCCAGCCGGGACTAGCGGGAGAGACCCAGTACTTC. It encodes CASSTQPGLAGETQYF.

The chain combines TRBV6-5 with TRBJ2-7; perhaps TRBD1 as D (7 bases). Germline CDR1 MNHEY, CDR2 SVGAGI. Trimming pared 7 bases from V and 3 bases from J, leaving 13 bases between. This CDR3 comprises 13 residues. The CDR3 DNA is TGTGCCAGCAACCAGGGGGGAGACTACGAGCAGTACTTC. It encodes CASNQGGDYEQYF.

Written as DNA, the CDR3 is TGTGCCAGCGGAGATCAGGGGACCCAGTACTTC. This encodes CASGDQGTQYF. The chain employs TRBV6-5 and TRBJ2-5, with D tentatively TRBD1 (5 bases). The length of the CDR3 is 11 residues. Germline V gives CDR1 MNHEY, CDR2 SVGAGI. The ends were cut back, 8 bases at V and 7 bases at J, with 11 bases in the middle.

J is TRBJ2-7 and V is TRBV30; no clear D gene. Deletions cut 3 bases from V and 2 bases from J, with 8 bases between. Germline CDR1 GTSNPN, CDR2 SVGIG (reference sequence). The CDR3 covers 12 residues. For the CDR3, the DNA is TGTGCCTGGAGCCAGTCCCCCTACGAGCAGTACTTC. It is translated as CAWSQSPYEQYF. The full variable domain, its missing parts supplied by reference TRBV30 and TRBJ2-7, is SQTIHQWPATLVQPVGSPLSLECTVEGTSNPNLYWYRQAAGRGLQLLFYSVGIGQISSEVPQNLSASRPQDRQFILSSKKLLLSDSGFYLCAWSQSPYEQYFGPGTRLTVT.

The rearrangement links TRBV9 to TRBJ1-6, with unresolved D. V was pared by 0 bases and J by 7 bases, with 11 bases between. Germline assignment: CDR1 SGDLS and CDR2 YYNGEE. The CDR3 is 15 residues long. CDR3 nucleotides: TGTGCCAGCAGCGTAGATGGGGAATTGAATTCACCCCTCCACTTT. It codes for CASSVDGELNSPLHF.

This clone showed up just a few times. The chain joins TRBV20-1 to TRBJ1-1; D is uncertain. Deletions cut 3 bases from V and 10 bases from J, with 15 bases between. Germline V gene data show CDR1 as DFQATT and CDR2 as SNEGSKA (reference sequence). There are 12 residues in the CDR3. The CDR3 DNA reads TGCAGTGCTAGTTTCCTCCCCCGACCAGCTTTCTTT. This encodes CSASFLPRPAFF.

The gene calls are TRBV27 and TRBJ2-7; 10 nucleotides agree with TRBD1. The germline CDR1 and CDR2 sequences are MNHEY and SMNVEV (reference sequence). There are 15 residues in the CDR3. The V gene end was trimmed by 3 bases and the J gene end by 2 bases; junction bases not matched to a gene: 4. The CDR3 nucleotides read TGTGCCAGCAGTTTCTCGGACAGGGGGACCTACGAGCAGTACTTC. Protein: CASSFSDRGTYEQYF.